Listed below are T cell receptor beta chains from one sample, sequenced in a study of cytomegalovirus exposure and HLA in healthy donors. The repertoire was sequenced with immunoSEQ multiplex PCR; TCRdb's copy has only in-frame clones and lacks some. Of about 110,000 clones detected, just over 75% appear once; the ten largest clones hold around 15%. Sequencing used PBMCs. The receptors stem from a man aged 25 to 40 in good health and CMV-seropositive. Each CDR3 is given with its conserved first and last residue. Fields, in order: J gene, D gene, V gene, CDR3 protein. D genes are given only for firm matches.

TRBJ1-1,-,TRBV6-1,CASSEPSGGLLNTEAFF
TRBJ2-1,TRBD2,TRBV9,CASSGSGGAHNEQFF
TRBJ1-6,-,TRBV14,CASSESRRSSYNSPLHF
TRBJ2-5,-,TRBV6-5,CASRGFIQETQYF
TRBJ2-1,-,TRBV9,CASSVWGGSEQFF
TRBJ2-6,-,TRBV18,CASSLEGLLGANVLTF
TRBJ1-2,TRBD1,TRBV6-5,CASSPRGQLDGYTF
TRBJ2-3,TRBD2,TRBV7-3,CASSILSGGTDTQYF
TRBJ2-2,TRBD2,TRBV4-2,CASSQDRSGAANTGELFF
TRBJ2-7,TRBD1,TRBV7-8,CASSLVQGASYEQYF
TRBJ2-3,-,TRBV7-2,CASSLDFSSRGTQYF
TRBJ1-2,-,TRBV9,CASSGGVGHTSREGYTF
TRBJ1-2,TRBD1,TRBV28,CASSLSRGRGYTF
TRBJ1-1,-,TRBV4-1,CASSPQGSRHEAFF
TRBJ1-5,-,TRBV4-3,CASSQGLTGEANQPQHF
TRBJ1-2,-,TRBV7-2,CASSSGRNYGYTF
TRBJ1-5,-,TRBV19,CASCNRAHNQPQHF
TRBJ2-2,-,TRBV11-1,CASSFGSTGELFF
TRBJ1-4,-,TRBV4-3,CASSQTDSPNEKLFF
TRBJ1-3,-,TRBV28,CASSLNRISGNTIYF
TRBJ2-6,TRBD1,TRBV5-8,CASSLGDRGPSGANVLTF
TRBJ2-3,-,TRBV9,CASSGIGGPQGTQYF
TRBJ1-2,-,TRBV4-3,CASSQDRQNPNYGYTF
TRBJ1-1,-,TRBV14,CASSQDRGGNTEAFF
TRBJ2-7,-,TRBV11-2,CASSLGLGGTYEQYF